What follows are 3 T cell receptor beta chains derived from one specimen sequenced in a study of Tregs in tolerant kidney transplant recipients (dated by TCRdb to the late 2010s). Library creation used the immunoSEQ multiplex PCR assay. TCRdb re-hosts the immuneACCESS table, in-frame sequences only. Its copies lack some clones; in the studies checked, an unresolved V gene accounts for under half of them, and the cause for the rest is not known. The sample table shows some 70,000 clones, and around 83% are seen once. Together, the top ten hold 4.5% to 5.5% of the sample. Sample: CD4+ T cells from blood. The receptors derive from a human donor in good health.

The chain has TRBV7-9 and TRBJ2-2; 7 bases match TRBD1. Trimming at V came to 11 bases and at J to 6 bases, leaving 6 bases not matched to a gene. The CDR3 is 12 amino acids. Germline V gene sequence: CDR1 SEHNR, CDR2 FQNEAQ (reference sequence). The CDR3 region has the DNA TGTGCCTTTGACAGGGCGGCCGGGGAGCTGTTTTTT. Translating it yields CAFDRAAGELFF.

The chain joins TRBV7-3 to TRBJ1-1; no clear D. Germline loops: CDR1 SGHTA, CDR2 FQGTGA. V lost 5 bases and J 4 bases, leaving 20 bases between the germline ends. This CDR3 is 16 amino acids long. The CDR3 sequence is CASSPWAQSGITEAFF. DNA for the CDR3: TGTGCCAGCAGCCCCTGGGCTCAATCGGGGATCACTGAAGCTTTCTTT.

In this sample, this clone turned up once. This chain connects TRBV5-1 to TRBJ2-2; D is unclear. The CDR3 contains 14 residues. Per germline, CDR1 SGHRS and CDR2 YFSETQ. Trimming cost V 0 bases and J 3 bases, with 6 bases left between them. The CDR3 sequence: CASSLGFDTGELFF. In DNA, the CDR3 is TGCGCCAGCAGCTTGGGGTTTGACACCGGGGAGCTGTTTTTT.